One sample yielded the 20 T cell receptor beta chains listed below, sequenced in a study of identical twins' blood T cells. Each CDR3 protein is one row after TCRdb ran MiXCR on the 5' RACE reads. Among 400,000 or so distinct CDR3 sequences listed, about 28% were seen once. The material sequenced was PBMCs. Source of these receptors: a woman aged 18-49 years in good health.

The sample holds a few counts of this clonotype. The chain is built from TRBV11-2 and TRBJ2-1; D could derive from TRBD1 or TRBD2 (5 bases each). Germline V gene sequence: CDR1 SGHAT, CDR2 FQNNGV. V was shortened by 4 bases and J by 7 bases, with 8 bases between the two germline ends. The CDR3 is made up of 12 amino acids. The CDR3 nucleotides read TGTGCCAGCAGCTGGGGACCTAATGAGCAGTTCTTC. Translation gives CASSWGPNEQFF.

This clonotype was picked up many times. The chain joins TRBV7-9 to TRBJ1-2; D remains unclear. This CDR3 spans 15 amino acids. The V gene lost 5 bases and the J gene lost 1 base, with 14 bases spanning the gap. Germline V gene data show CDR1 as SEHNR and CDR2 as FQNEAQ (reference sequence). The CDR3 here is CASSDPTIINYGYTF. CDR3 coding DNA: TGTGCCAGCAGCGACCCGACAATTATTAACTATGGCTACACCTTC.

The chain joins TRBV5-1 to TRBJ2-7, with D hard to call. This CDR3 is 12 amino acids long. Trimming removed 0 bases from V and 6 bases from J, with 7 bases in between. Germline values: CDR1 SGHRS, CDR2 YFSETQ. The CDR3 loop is CASSLEGAEQYF. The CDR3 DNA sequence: TGCGCCAGCAGCTTGGAGGGCGCCGAGCAGTACTTC.

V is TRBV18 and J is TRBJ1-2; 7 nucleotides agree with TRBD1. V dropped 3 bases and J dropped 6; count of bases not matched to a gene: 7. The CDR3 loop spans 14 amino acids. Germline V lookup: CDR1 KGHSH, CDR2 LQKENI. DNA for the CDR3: TGTGCCAGCTCACCTTTTAAGGGGGCGGATGGCTACACCTTC. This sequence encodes CASSPFKGADGYTF.

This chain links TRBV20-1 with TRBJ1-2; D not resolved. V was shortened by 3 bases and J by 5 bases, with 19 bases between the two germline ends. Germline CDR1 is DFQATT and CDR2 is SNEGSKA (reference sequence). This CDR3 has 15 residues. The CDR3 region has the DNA TGCAGTGCTAGTCCAACCAGAGGAGGGTCGTATGGCTACACCTTC. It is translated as CSASPTRGGSYGYTF.

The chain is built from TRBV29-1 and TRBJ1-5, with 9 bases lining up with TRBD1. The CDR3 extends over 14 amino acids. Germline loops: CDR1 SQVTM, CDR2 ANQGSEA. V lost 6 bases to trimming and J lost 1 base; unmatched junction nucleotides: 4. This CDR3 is CSVGTGTSNQPQHF. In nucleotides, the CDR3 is TGCAGCGTCGGGACAGGGACCAGCAATCAGCCCCAGCATTTT.

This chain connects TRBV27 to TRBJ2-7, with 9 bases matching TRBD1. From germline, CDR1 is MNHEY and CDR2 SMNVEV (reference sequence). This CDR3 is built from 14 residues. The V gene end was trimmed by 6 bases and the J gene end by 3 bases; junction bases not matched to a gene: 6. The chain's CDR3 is CASRQGTGHYEQYF. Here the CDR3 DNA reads TGTGCCAGCAGGCAGGGGACAGGGCACTACGAGCAGTACTTC.

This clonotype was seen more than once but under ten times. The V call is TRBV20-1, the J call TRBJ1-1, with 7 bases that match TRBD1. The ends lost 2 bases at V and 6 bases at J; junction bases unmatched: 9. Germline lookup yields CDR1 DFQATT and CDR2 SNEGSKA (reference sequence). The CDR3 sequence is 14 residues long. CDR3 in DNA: TGCAGTGCTAGACCGATCCGGGACAGCCCTGAAGCTTTCTTT. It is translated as CSARPIRDSPEAFF.

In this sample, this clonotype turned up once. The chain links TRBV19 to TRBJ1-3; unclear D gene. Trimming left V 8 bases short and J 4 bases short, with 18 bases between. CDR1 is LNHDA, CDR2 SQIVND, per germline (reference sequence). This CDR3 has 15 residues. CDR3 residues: CASGPIGLPGNTIYF. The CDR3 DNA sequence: TGTGCCAGTGGGCCTATCGGCCTTCCCGGAAACACCATATATTTT.

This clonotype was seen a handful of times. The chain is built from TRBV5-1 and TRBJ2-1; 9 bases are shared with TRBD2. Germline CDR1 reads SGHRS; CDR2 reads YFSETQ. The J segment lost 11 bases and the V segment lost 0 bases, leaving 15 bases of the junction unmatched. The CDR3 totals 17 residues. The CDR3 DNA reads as TGCGCCAGCAGCTTGGGTATGTCTCTAGCGGGGTCATTGAAGCAGTTCTTC. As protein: CASSLGMSLAGSLKQFF.

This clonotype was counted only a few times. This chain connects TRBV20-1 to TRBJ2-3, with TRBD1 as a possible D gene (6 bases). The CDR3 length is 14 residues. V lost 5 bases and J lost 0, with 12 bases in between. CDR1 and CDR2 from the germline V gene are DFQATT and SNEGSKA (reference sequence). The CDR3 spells CSAEGTTSTDTQYF. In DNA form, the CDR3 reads TGCAGTGCTGAAGGGACAACTAGCACAGATACGCAGTATTTT.

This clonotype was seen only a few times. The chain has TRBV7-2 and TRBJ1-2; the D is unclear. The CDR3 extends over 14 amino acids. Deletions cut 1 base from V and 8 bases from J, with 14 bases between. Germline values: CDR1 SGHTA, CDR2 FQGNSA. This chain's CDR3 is CASSLEVDAWGYTF. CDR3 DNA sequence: TGTGCCAGCAGCTTAGAGGTTGACGCTTGGGGCTACACCTTC.

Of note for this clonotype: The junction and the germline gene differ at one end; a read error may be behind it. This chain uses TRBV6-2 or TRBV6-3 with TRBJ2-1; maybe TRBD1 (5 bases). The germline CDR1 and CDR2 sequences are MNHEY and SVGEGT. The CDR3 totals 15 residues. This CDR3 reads CASSYRGGHLNEHFF. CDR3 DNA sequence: TGTGCCAGCAGTTACAGGGGCGGACACCTCAATGAGCATTTCTTC.

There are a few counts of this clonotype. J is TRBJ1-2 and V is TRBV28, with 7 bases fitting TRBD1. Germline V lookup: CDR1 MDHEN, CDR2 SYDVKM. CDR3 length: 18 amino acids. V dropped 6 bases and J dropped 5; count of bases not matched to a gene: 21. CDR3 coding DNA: TGTGCCAGCAGCAAGACAGGGTCAGGACATCGTCGTGCATATGGCTACACCTTC. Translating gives CASSKTGSGHRRAYGYTF.

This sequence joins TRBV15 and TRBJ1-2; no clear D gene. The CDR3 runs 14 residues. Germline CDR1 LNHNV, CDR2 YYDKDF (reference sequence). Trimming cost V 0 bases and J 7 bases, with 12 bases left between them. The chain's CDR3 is CATSRDRNSLGYTF. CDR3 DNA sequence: TGTGCCACCAGCAGAGATCGAAATTCCCTTGGCTACACCTTC.

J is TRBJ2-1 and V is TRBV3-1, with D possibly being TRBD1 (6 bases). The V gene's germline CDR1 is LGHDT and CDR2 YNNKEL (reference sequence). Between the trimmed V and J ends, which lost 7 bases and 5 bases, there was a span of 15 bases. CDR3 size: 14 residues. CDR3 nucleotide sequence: TGTGCCAGCAAACAGGGTCTTAGCCACAATGAGCAGTTCTTC. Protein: CASKQGLSHNEQFF.

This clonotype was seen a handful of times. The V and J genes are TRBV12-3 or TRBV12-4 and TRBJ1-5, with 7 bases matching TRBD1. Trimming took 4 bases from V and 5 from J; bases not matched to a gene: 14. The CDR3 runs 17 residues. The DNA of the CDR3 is TGTGCCAGCAGTTCACTAACGACAGGGAGGGGCGATCAGCCCCAGCATTTT. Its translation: CASSSLTTGRGDQPQHF.

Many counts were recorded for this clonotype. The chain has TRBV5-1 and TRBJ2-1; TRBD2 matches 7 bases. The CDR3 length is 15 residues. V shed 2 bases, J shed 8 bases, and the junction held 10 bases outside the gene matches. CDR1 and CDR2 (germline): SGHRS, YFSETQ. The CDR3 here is CASSFGGTPGDEQFF. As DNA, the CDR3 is TGCGCCAGCAGCTTCGGGGGGACTCCAGGCGATGAGCAGTTCTTC.

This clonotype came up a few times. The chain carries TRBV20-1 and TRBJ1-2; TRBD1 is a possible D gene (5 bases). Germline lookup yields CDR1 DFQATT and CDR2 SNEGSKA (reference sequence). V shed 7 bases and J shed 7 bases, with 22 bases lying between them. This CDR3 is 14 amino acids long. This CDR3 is CSVGDSGLGLGYTF. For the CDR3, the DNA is TGCAGTGTAGGAGACTCGGGGCTTGGGCTTGGCTACACCTTC.

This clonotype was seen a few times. CDR3 protein: CSARNRGNRGEQFF. CDR3 DNA: TGCAGTGCTAGAAACAGGGGCAACAGGGGTGAGCAGTTCTTC. The rearrangement uses TRBV20-1 and TRBJ2-1, with 7 nucleotides matching TRBD1. Germline V gives CDR1 DFQATT, CDR2 SNEGSKA (reference sequence). Germline trimming cut 2 bases from V and 9 bases from J; bases unmatched to any gene: 10. The CDR3 runs 14 residues.